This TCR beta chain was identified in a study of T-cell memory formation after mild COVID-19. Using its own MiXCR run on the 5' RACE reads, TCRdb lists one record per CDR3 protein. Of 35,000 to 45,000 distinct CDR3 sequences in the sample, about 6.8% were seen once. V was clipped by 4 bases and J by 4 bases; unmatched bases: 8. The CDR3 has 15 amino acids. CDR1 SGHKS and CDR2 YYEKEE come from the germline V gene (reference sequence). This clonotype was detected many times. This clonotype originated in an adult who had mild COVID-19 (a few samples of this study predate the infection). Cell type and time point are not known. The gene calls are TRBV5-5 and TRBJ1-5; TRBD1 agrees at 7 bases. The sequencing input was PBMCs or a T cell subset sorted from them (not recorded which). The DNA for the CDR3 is TGTGCCAGCAGCCTACAGGGGTCTAGAAATCAGCCCCAGCATTTT. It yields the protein CASSLQGSRNQPQHF.